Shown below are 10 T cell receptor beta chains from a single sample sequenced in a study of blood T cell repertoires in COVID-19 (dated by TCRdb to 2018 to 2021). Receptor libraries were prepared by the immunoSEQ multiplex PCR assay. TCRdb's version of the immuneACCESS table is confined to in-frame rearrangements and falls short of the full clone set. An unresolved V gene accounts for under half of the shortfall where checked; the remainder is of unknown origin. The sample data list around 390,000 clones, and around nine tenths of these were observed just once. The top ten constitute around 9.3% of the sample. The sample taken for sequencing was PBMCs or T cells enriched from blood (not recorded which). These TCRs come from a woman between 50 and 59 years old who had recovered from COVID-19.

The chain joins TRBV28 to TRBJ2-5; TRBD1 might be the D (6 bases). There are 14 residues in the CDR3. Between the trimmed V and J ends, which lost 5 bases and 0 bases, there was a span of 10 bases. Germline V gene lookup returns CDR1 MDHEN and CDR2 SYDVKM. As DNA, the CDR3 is TGTGCCAGCAGTCCTGGACAGTACCAAGAGACCCAGTACTTC. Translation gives CASSPGQYQETQYF. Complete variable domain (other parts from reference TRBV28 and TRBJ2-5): DVKVTQSSRYLVKRTGEKVFLECVQDMDHENMFWYRQDPGLGLRLIYFSYDVKMKEKGDIPEGYSVSREKKERFSLILESASTNQTSMYLCASSPGQYQETQYFGPGTRLLVL.

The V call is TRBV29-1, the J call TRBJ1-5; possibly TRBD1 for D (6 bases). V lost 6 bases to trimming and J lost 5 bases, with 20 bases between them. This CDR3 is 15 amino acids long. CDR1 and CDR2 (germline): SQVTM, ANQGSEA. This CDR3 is CSVALTQGSDQPQHF. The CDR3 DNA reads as TGCAGCGTCGCTCTGACCCAGGGGAGTGATCAGCCCCAGCATTTT.

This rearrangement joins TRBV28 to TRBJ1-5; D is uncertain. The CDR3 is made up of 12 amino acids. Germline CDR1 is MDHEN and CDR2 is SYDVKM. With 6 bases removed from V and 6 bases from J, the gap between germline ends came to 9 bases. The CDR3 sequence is CASRRMSQPQHF. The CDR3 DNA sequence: TGTGCCAGCAGGCGCATGTCTCAGCCCCAGCATTTT.

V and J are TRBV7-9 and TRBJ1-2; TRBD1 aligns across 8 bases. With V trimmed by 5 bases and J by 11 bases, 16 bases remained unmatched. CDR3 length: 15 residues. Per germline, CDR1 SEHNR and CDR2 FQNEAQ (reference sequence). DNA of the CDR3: TGTGCCAGCAGCCCCAATCTGAGCAGGGGGCTAATGTACACCTTC. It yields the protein CASSPNLSRGLMYTF.

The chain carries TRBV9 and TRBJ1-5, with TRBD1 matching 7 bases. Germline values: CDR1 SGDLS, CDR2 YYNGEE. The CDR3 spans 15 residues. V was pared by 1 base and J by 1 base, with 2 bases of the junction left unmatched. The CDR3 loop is CASSVIRGSNQPQHF. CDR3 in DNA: TGTGCCAGCAGCGTAATCAGGGGGAGCAATCAGCCCCAGCATTTT.

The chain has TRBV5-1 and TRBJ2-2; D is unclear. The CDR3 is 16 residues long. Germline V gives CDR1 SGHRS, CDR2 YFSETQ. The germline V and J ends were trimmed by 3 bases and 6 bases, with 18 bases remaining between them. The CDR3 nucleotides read TGCGCCAGCAGCTCCGTCCCGACTGACCCAGCCGGGGAGCTGTTTTTT. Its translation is CASSSVPTDPAGELFF.

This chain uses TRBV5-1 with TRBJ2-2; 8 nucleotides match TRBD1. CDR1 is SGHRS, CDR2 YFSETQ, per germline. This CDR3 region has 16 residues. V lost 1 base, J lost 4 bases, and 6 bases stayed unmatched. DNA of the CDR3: TGCGCCAGCAGCTTGCAGGGGGCTATGATCACCGGGGAGCTGTTTTTT. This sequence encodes CASSLQGAMITGELFF. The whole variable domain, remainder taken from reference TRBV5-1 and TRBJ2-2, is KAGVTQTPRYLIKTRGQQVTLSCSPISGHRSVSWYQQTPGQGLQFLFEYFSETQRNKGNFPGRFSGRQFSNSRSEMNVSTLELGDSALYLCASSLQGAMITGELFFGEGSRLTVL.

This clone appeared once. The CDR3 sequence: CASSPWTGKGWGGKNIQYF. As DNA, the CDR3 is TGTGCCAGCAGTCCCTGGACAGGGAAGGGATGGGGGGGGAAAAACATTCAGTACTTC. The chain joins TRBV28 to TRBJ2-4; tentatively, D is TRBD1 (8 bases). From germline, CDR1 is MDHEN and CDR2 SYDVKM. CDR3 size: 19 residues. Deletions cut 5 bases from V and 4 bases from J, with 27 bases between.

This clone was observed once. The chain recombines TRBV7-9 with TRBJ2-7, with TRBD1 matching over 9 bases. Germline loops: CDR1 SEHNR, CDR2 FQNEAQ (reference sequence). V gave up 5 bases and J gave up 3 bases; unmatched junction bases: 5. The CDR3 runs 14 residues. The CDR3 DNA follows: TGTGCCAGCAGCCCCAGGACAGGGGACTACGAGCAGTACTTC. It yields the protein CASSPRTGDYEQYF.

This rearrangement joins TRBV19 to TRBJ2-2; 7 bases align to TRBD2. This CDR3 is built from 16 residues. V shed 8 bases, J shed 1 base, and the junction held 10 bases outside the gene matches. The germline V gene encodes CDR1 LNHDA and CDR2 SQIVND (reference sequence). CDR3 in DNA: TGTGCCAGTTCCGGGGGGACTTTCGAGAACACCGGGGAGCTGTTTTTT. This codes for CASSGGTFENTGELFF.